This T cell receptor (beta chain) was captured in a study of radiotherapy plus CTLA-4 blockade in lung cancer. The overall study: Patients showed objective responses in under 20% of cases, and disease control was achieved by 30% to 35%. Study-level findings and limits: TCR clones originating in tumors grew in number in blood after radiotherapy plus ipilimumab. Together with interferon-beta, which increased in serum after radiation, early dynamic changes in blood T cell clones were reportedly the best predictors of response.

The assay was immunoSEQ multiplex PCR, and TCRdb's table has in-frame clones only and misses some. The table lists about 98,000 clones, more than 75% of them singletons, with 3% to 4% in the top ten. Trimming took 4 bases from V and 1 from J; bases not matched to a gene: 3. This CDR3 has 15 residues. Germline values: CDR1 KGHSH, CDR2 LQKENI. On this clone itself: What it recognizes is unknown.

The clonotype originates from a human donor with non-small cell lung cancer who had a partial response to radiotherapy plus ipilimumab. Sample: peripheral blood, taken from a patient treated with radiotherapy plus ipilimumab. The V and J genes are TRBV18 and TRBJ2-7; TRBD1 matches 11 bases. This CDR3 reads CASSRDRGSSYEQYF. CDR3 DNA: TGTGCCAGCTCACGGGACAGGGGGAGTTCCTACGAGCAGTACTTC.